The following is a TCR beta chain sequence with its context. Clones were sequenced by immunoSEQ multiplex PCR, and TCRdb holds only the in-frame ones, with some missing. The table records about 160,000 clones, 81% of them present only once. CDR1 is KGHSH, CDR2 LQKENI, per germline. The CDR3 has 15 amino acids. The V end lost 0 bases, the J end lost 4 bases, and 12 bases lay between the germline ends. This specimen belongs to a study of cytotoxic CD8 clonotypes in ibrutinib-treated CLL. The sequence derives from a human donor with chronic lymphocytic leukemia. This sequence joins TRBV18 and TRBJ1-2; D call uncertain. The sequences come from PBMCs, collected after 12 months of ibrutinib treatment. DNA of the CDR3: TGTGCCAGCTCACCACCGTCCGGGAGTGCCTATGGCTACACCTTC. This gives the protein CASSPPSGSAYGYTF.